Described below is a single T cell receptor (beta chain) sequence and its context. The antigen remains undetermined. Each TRB cDNA library was prepared by 5' RACE (with UMI labels). TCRdb reanalyzed the 5' RACE reads, giving one entry per CDR3 protein sequence and no DNA. The repertoire table contains approximately 59,000 distinct CDR3 sequences. The data belong to a study of CXCR3-negative and CXCR3-positive naive CD8 T cells. General study results and limits: TRB CDR3s of CXCR3-positive naive cells were more hydrophobic than those of CXCR3-negative naive cells.

The CDR3 runs to 15 residues. The V gene's germline CDR1 is MNHEY and CDR2 SMNVEV (reference sequence). Sequences were obtained from naive CXCR3+ CD8+ T cells from blood. The subset here: CD45RO-CCR7+CD27+CD95- naive CD8+ T cells expressing CXCR3 (TNR3+). This TCR came from a human donor in good health. Some clones in this sample may be carry-over from other donors' samples. The genes are TRBV27 and TRBJ2-7; absent DNA, TCRdb's TRBD1 call cannot be checked. The CDR3 sequence is CASSSARDRVYEQYF.